This T cell receptor beta chain was sequenced in a study of blood T cell repertoires in COVID-19. About the research overall: Acute and convalescent COVID-19 specimens originated in the United States, Italy and Spain.

Method: immunoSEQ multiplex PCR; TCRdb's copy keeps in-frame clones and lacks some. The sample shows approximately 220,000 clones, around four fifths of them seen only once. Germline loops: CDR1 SEHNR, CDR2 FQNEAQ (reference sequence). The CDR3 consists of 15 residues. The J segment lost 5 bases and the V segment lost 6 bases, leaving 5 bases of the junction unmatched. The sequencing input was peripheral blood. This sequence was found in a woman aged 45-59 years with acute or convalescent COVID-19. The V call is TRBV7-9, the J call TRBJ2-2; TRBD2 agrees at 11 bases. CDR3 DNA: TGTGCCAGCAGGTACACTAGCGGGAGAACCGGGGAGCTGTTTTTT. It translates to CASRYTSGRTGELFF.